Following are 30 T cell receptor beta chains from one sample sequenced in a study of blood T cells in healthy people across ages. A second PCR, run for about 7 to 11 cycles, used a sample-barcoded 5' primer plus a J-beta primer mix. TCRdb re-called the 5' RACE reads with MiXCR, one entry per CDR3 protein. This sample has over 1.5 million distinct CDR3 sequences; roughly 49% occur once, and the top ten carry approximately 2.1%. The sample taken for sequencing was blood. Receptor source: a woman between 40 and 55 years old in good health.

This chain joins TRBV12-3 or TRBV12-4 and TRBJ2-5, with TRBD2 matching over 16 bases. This CDR3 has 19 amino acids. J lost 4 bases, V lost 1 base, and 9 bases had no gene match. CDR3 bases: TGTGCCAGCAGTTTAGGGTTGGGACTAGCGGGGGGGCGAGGAGAGACCCAGTACTTC. Amino acid sequence: CASSLGLGLAGGRGETQYF.

There are a few counts of this clonotype. This chain connects TRBV7-9 to TRBJ1-2; TRBD1 matches 9 bases. There are 15 residues in the CDR3. J lost 7 bases, V lost 4 bases, and 10 bases had no gene match. The germline gives CDR1 SEHNR, CDR2 FQNEAQ (reference sequence). The CDR3 region has the DNA TGTGCCAGCAGCTGGACGACACAGGGGGCTCGTGGCTACACCTTC. Translated, it gives CASSWTTQGARGYTF.

The chain recombines TRBV6-2 or TRBV6-3 with TRBJ1-5, with D possibly TRBD1 on 6 matching bases. Germline assignment: CDR1 MNHEY and CDR2 SVGEGT. Trimming took 5 bases from V and 1 from J, leaving 15 bases between them. The CDR3 consists of 16 residues. CDR3 in amino acids: CASSIPRGASNQPQHF. The DNA for the CDR3 is TGTGCCAGCAGTATCCCTCGGGGGGCCAGCAATCAGCCCCAGCATTTT.

This clonotype was picked up a small number of times. The chain uses TRBV7-2 and TRBJ2-7, with TRBD2 as a possible D gene (5 bases). The V end was cut by 1 base, the J end by 1 base, with 8 bases between. Germline V gives CDR1 SGHTA, CDR2 FQGNSA. CDR3 length equals 14 residues. The CDR3 protein is CASSLETRSYEQYF. CDR3 nucleotide sequence: TGTGCCAGCAGCTTAGAAACTAGGTCCTACGAGCAGTACTTC.

V gene TRBV29-1 combines with J gene TRBJ1-1; D is possibly TRBD1 (6 bases). The CDR3 consists of 14 residues. Germline CDR1 is SQVTM and CDR2 is ANQGSEA. V lost 7 bases and J lost 1, with 16 bases in between. The CDR3 here is CSGLLQGGNTEAFF. The CDR3 DNA is TGCAGCGGCCTCCTACAGGGCGGGAACACTGAAGCTTTCTTT.

This chain connects TRBV13 to TRBJ2-1, with unresolved D. CDR1 is PRHDT and CDR2 is FYEKMQ in the germline V gene (reference sequence). With 5 bases removed from V and 8 bases from J, the gap between germline ends came to 13 bases. This CDR3 is 13 amino acids long. The CDR3 DNA sequence: TGTGCCAGCAGCCCCAATAGTTTCGATGAGCAGTTCTTC. It codes for CASSPNSFDEQFF.

V and J are TRBV29-1 and TRBJ2-7; D possibly corresponds to TRBD2 (5 bases). V was shortened by 4 bases and J by 3 bases, with 13 bases between the two germline ends. This CDR3 has 13 residues. CDR1 and CDR2 (germline): SQVTM, ANQGSEA. CDR3: CSVAELGGYEQYF. CDR3 coding DNA: TGCAGCGTTGCGGAACTAGGCGGCTACGAGCAGTACTTC.

Points on this clonotype: A read error may account for a junction end that differs from germline. This chain connects TRBV5-5 to TRBJ2-7; D is uncertain. The CDR3 runs to 15 residues. CDR1 and CDR2 from the germline V gene are SGHKS and YYEKEE (reference sequence). CDR3 nucleotides: TGTGCCAGCAGCTTGGGGGGTCCTGTCTCCCACGAGCAGTACTTC. This encodes CASSLGGPVSHEQYF. The entire variable domain, with the rest obtained from reference TRBV5-5 and TRBJ2-7, is as follows: DAGVTQSPTHLIKTRGQQVTLRCSPISGHKSVSWYQQVLGQGPQFIFQYYEKEERGRGNFPDRFSARQFPNYSSELNVNALLLGDSALYLCASSLGGPVSHEQYFGPGTRLTVT.

The chain is built from TRBV4-1 and TRBJ1-4; D gene ambiguous. V was cut by 0 bases and J by 10 bases, with 12 bases left in between. The CDR3 spans 14 residues. Per the germline V gene, CDR1 is MGHRA and CDR2 is YSYEKL. The CDR3 bases are TGCGCCAGCAGCCAAGAAGGGATGGTTGGAAAACTGTTTTTT. This encodes CASSQEGMVGKLFF.

The V and J genes are TRBV27 and TRBJ2-7, with D possibly called TRBD1 or TRBD2 (9 bases each). Germline V gene lookup returns CDR1 MNHEY and CDR2 SMNVEV (reference sequence). Trimming cost V 5 bases and J 5 bases, with 19 bases left between them. This CDR3 contains 15 residues. CDR3 nucleotide sequence: TGTGCCAGCAGTCAACAGGGGGCTAGCGGGAACGAGCAGTACTTC. Protein product: CASSQQGASGNEQYF.

The rearrangement links TRBV2 to TRBJ2-5; D is undetermined. The tail of the sequence fits TRBJ2-7 better, so the J call may be wrong. CDR3 size: 14 residues. Germline CDR1 SNHLY, CDR2 FYNNEI. As DNA, the CDR3 is TGTGCCAGCAGTGGTTTGGGGATGAACTACGAGCAGTACTTC. Protein product: CASSGLGMNYEQYF.

This clonotype was seen a handful of times. The chain is built from TRBV5-1 and TRBJ2-1, with 7 bases identical to TRBD1. This CDR3 is 14 amino acids long. V was pared by 2 bases and J by 4 bases, with 3 bases of the junction left unmatched. Looked up from germline, CDR1 is SGHRS and CDR2 is YFSETQ. For the CDR3, the DNA is TGCGCCAGCAGCTTTGGACAGGATTACAATGAGCAGTTCTTC. Translated: CASSFGQDYNEQFF.

The chain has TRBV29-1 and TRBJ1-2, with TRBD1 matching over 7 bases. The CDR3 is made up of 12 amino acids. Germline CDR1 is SQVTM and CDR2 is ANQGSEA. V shed 7 bases and J 5 bases; nucleotides not matched to a gene: 7. CDR3 in amino acids: CSGTGAQYGYTF. Written as DNA, the CDR3 is TGCAGCGGCACAGGGGCGCAGTATGGCTACACCTTC. The complete variable domain, with remaining parts taken from reference TRBV29-1 and TRBJ1-2, reads SAVISQKPSRDICQRGTSLTIQCQVDSQVTMMFWYRQQPGQSLTLIATANQGSEATYESGFVIDKFPISRPNLTFSTLTVSNMSPEDSSIYLCSGTGAQYGYTFGSGTRLTVV.

The chain uses TRBV20-1 and TRBJ1-5, with a weak D call TRBD1 (5 bases). This CDR3 has 14 residues. From germline, CDR1 is DFQATT and CDR2 SNEGSKA (reference sequence). V was trimmed by 3 bases and J by 6 bases, leaving 15 bases between them. DNA of the CDR3: TGCAGTGCTAGGGCTGGGGGGAGGGGTCAGCCCCAGCATTTT. This translates into CSARAGGRGQPQHF.

This clonotype was detected a few times. This chain uses TRBV5-5 with TRBJ1-2; the match to TRBD1 covers 7 bases. Germline V gene data show CDR1 as SGHKS and CDR2 as YYEKEE (reference sequence). The V gene end was trimmed by 4 bases and the J gene end by 6 bases; junction bases not matched to a gene: 6. CDR3 length: 13 residues. The CDR3 DNA reads TGTGCCAGCAGCGTGAAGGGGGCAAATGGCTACACCTTC. Translation gives CASSVKGANGYTF.

The rearrangement joins TRBV2 to TRBJ2-7, with TRBD1 matching over 7 bases. The CDR3 sequence is 12 residues long. The V gene's germline CDR1 is SNHLY and CDR2 FYNNEI. J lost 7 bases, V lost 7 bases, and 7 bases had no gene match. This CDR3 reads CASNEGAREQYF. DNA for the CDR3: TGTGCCAGCAATGAGGGGGCTAGAGAGCAGTACTTC.

The chain uses TRBV5-1 and TRBJ2-1, with TRBD1 matching 7 bases. The CDR3 is made up of 13 amino acids. Germline V gene data show CDR1 as SGHRS and CDR2 as YFSETQ. Trimming took 4 bases from V and 8 from J; bases not matched to a gene: 6. The CDR3, as DNA: TGCGCCAGCAGCGACCCAGGGGGTCATGAGCAGTTCTTC. It encodes CASSDPGGHEQFF. Combining the CDR3 with reference TRBV5-1 and TRBJ2-1 gives the whole variable domain KAGVTQTPRYLIKTRGQQVTLSCSPISGHRSVSWYQQTPGQGLQFLFEYFSETQRNKGNFPGRFSGRQFSNSRSEMNVSTLELGDSALYLCASSDPGGHEQFFGPGTRLTVL.

This clonotype appeared a few times. The rearrangement links TRBV28 to TRBJ2-7; D unclear. The germline CDR1 and CDR2 sequences are MDHEN and SYDVKM. V lost 6 bases and J 7 bases, leaving 10 bases between the germline ends. The CDR3 consists of 11 residues. The CDR3 protein is CASSSTPEQYF. In DNA form, the CDR3 reads TGTGCCAGCAGCTCAACCCCGGAGCAGTACTTC.

The rearrangement uses TRBV4-2 and TRBJ2-7, with a weak D call TRBD1 (5 bases). V was cut by 3 bases and J by 6 bases, with 12 bases left in between. Per the germline V gene, CDR1 is LGHNA and CDR2 is YNFKEQ. The CDR3 is 13 residues long. The CDR3 DNA is TGTGCCAGCAGCCAGAGCAGGGAACGCGAGCAGTACTTC. Residues: CASSQSREREQYF.

The J gene is TRBJ1-1, the V gene TRBV29-1, with TRBD1 matching over 10 bases. The CDR3 consists of 13 residues. V was clipped by 7 bases and J by 5 bases; unmatched bases: 7. Germline-derived CDR1 and CDR2 are SQVTM and ANQGSEA. This CDR3 reads CSARTGGITEAFF. In nucleotides, the CDR3 is TGCAGCGCTCGGACAGGGGGAATAACTGAAGCTTTCTTT. The full variable domain, its missing parts supplied by reference TRBV29-1 and TRBJ1-1, is SAVISQKPSRDICQRGTSLTIQCQVDSQVTMMFWYRQQPGQSLTLIATANQGSEATYESGFVIDKFPISRPNLTFSTLTVSNMSPEDSSIYLCSARTGGITEAFFGQGTRLTVV.

The chain has TRBV6-5 and TRBJ1-2, with 8 nucleotides matching TRBD1. The CDR3 has 13 residues. CDR1 and CDR2 from the germline V gene are MNHEY and SVGAGI. J was trimmed by 5 bases and V by 9 bases; bases with no gene match: 8. CDR3 loop: CASGQGTMYGYTF. DNA for the CDR3: TGTGCCAGTGGACAGGGTACGATGTATGGCTACACCTTC.

The CDR3 DNA follows: TGTGCCAGCAGTTTACCCTCAACCGGCAATGAGCAGTTCTTC. Amino acids: CASSLPSTGNEQFF. The chain combines TRBV27 with TRBJ2-1; D not resolved. Per the germline V gene, CDR1 is MNHEY and CDR2 is SMNVEV (reference sequence). Trimming left V 2 bases short and J 6 bases short, with 11 bases between. This CDR3 spans 14 amino acids.

The rearrangement uses TRBV3-1 and TRBJ2-4; D might be TRBD1 (6 bases). Between the trimmed V and J ends, which lost 6 bases and 11 bases, there was a span of 14 bases. The CDR3 is 12 residues long. Germline V gives CDR1 LGHDT, CDR2 YNNKEL (reference sequence). CDR3 residues: CASRQGPEVQYF. The CDR3 DNA follows: TGTGCCAGCAGGCAGGGGCCTGAGGTTCAGTACTTC. The entire variable domain, with the rest obtained from reference TRBV3-1 and TRBJ2-4, is as follows: DTAVSQTPKYLVTQMGNDKSIKCEQNLGHDTMYWYKQDSKKFLKIMFSYNNKELIINETVPNRFSPKSPDKAHLNLHINSLELGDSAVYFCASRQGPEVQYFGAGTRLSVL.

This clonotype was seen only a few times. A much larger clone lies one base from this, so it may be a read error. V and J are TRBV28 and TRBJ2-7; no definite D call. This CDR3 has 11 residues. V lost 6 bases and J 7 bases, leaving 10 bases between the germline ends. The germline CDR1 and CDR2 sequences are MDHEN and SYDVKM. CDR3 nucleotide sequence: TGTGCCAGCAGCCGCCTCGTGGAGCAGTACTTC. Translated: CASSRLVEQYF. Supplemented by reference TRBV28 and TRBJ2-7, the full variable domain reads DVKVTQSSRYLVKRTGEKVFLECVQDMDHENMFWYRQDPGLGLRLIYFSYDVKMKEKGDIPEGYSVSREKKERFSLILESASTNQTSMYLCASSRLVEQYFGPGTRLTVT.

This clonotype turned up a few times. The CDR3 coding sequence is TGTGCCAGCAGTTTATCTCCTCGGTTTTCCGGCGAGCAGTACTTC. Its protein is CASSLSPRFSGEQYF. V is TRBV27 and J is TRBJ2-5, with no clear D. The closer fit of TRBJ2-7 to the DNA end suggests the J call may be wrong. The germline V gene encodes CDR1 MNHEY and CDR2 SMNVEV (reference sequence). This CDR3 is 15 amino acids long.

The sample holds one count of this clonotype. The J gene is TRBJ2-5, the V gene TRBV16, with 7 bases lining up with TRBD2. The CDR3 runs to 17 residues. The V segment lost 2 bases and the J segment 2 bases; nucleotides outside the gene matches: 11. In germline, CDR1 is KGHSY, CDR2 FQNENV. The CDR3 coding sequence is TGTGCCAGCAGCCAACCCCCTCTACGGGGGGTACAAGAGACCCAGTACTTC. Its translation is CASSQPPLRGVQETQYF.

V is TRBV19 and J is TRBJ2-1; TRBD1 matches at 9 bases. V lost 5 bases, J lost 14 bases, and 10 bases stayed unmatched. CDR1 is LNHDA and CDR2 is SQIVND in the germline V gene (reference sequence). CDR3 length equals 13 residues. This CDR3 is CASSARGRDREFF. Here the CDR3 DNA reads TGTGCCAGTAGTGCTCGCGGCCGGGACAGGGAGTTCTTC.

This chain links TRBV6-5 with TRBJ2-5; 8 bases agree with TRBD1. Unmatched junction bases numbered 8, after V lost 0 bases and J lost 5 bases. This CDR3 spans 16 amino acids. Germline V gene data show CDR1 as MNHEY and CDR2 as SVGAGI. The CDR3 region has the DNA TGTGCCAGCAGTTACTCAGGACAGGGAAGGAGGGAGACCCAGTACTTC. Translated: CASSYSGQGRRETQYF.

In nucleotides, the CDR3 is TGCAGTGCTAGAGATCGACGGACAACCGTGGCTGAGCAGTTCTTC. This translates into CSARDRRTTVAEQFF. The genes are TRBV20-1 and TRBJ2-1, with a tentative D call TRBD1 (5 bases). CDR3 length equals 15 residues. V was trimmed by 0 bases and J by 9 bases, leaving 18 bases between them. Looked up from germline, CDR1 is DFQATT and CDR2 is SNEGSKA (reference sequence).

The chain combines TRBV24-1 with TRBJ2-5; TRBD2 matches at 14 bases. This CDR3 contains 19 residues. Unmatched junction bases numbered 11, after V lost 4 bases and J lost 2 bases. Germline V gene lookup returns CDR1 KGHDR and CDR2 SFDVKD. The DNA for the CDR3 is TGTGCCACCAGTGACCGGACTAGCGGGGGGCCTCTTCTTCAAGAGACCCAGTACTTC. Translation gives CATSDRTSGGPLLQETQYF.